These 11 T cell receptor beta chains share one sample of origin, sequenced in a study of identical twins (TCRdb year 2016). Library preparation employed 5' RACE. Sequencing was performed on an Illumina HiSeq 2000. Through fastp at Q25 and MiXCR, TCRdb rebuilt clones from the public reads, retaining in-frame beta chains. Each entry is one CDR3 protein sequence, shown with its most common DNA and genes. This sample lists 250,000 or so distinct CDR3 sequences; approximately 7.9% were detected once. The top ten hold roughly 5% of the sample. These data were likewise used in another study, on yellow fever vaccine responses in identical twins.

The sample consisted of CD8+ T cells sorted from blood. These receptors were taken from a woman aged 18-35 years in good health.

This clonotype appeared a few times. The gene calls are TRBV6-5 and TRBJ1-2, with D possibly matching TRBD1 (6 bases). Trimming took off 2 bases at V and 0 bases at J, with 10 bases between the two ends. CDR1 and CDR2 from the germline V gene are MNHEY and SVGAGI. CDR3 length: 15 amino acids. The CDR3 sequence is CASSYTQGANYGYTF. CDR3 in DNA: TGTGCCAGCAGTTACACACAGGGAGCTAACTATGGCTACACCTTC.

V is TRBV28 and J is TRBJ2-5, with D possibly matching TRBD2 (5 bases). CDR1 is MDHEN and CDR2 is SYDVKM in the germline V gene. Trimming stripped 4 bases from V and 2 bases from J, with 14 bases between. The CDR3 has 15 amino acids. CDR3 DNA: TGTGCCAGCAGTTCGGGCGGGTCGTATCAAGAGACCCAGTACTTC. It specifies CASSSGGSYQETQYF.

This clonotype was observed many times. The chain recombines TRBV9 with TRBJ2-5; 7 positions match TRBD2. CDR1 is SGDLS, CDR2 YYNGEE, per germline. J gave up 5 bases and V 3 bases, and 7 bases lay outside the gene matches. The length of the CDR3 is 14 residues. The CDR3 DNA reads TGTGCCAGCAGCGGGGAGGGAGTCCGGGAGACCCAGTACTTC. It codes for CASSGEGVRETQYF.

This chain links TRBV27 with TRBJ2-1; D unresolved. This CDR3 comprises 16 residues. CDR1 and CDR2 from the germline V gene are MNHEY and SMNVEV (reference sequence). V shed 7 bases and J shed 3 bases, with 19 bases lying between them. The CDR3 here is CASKNQVGMGYNEQFF. The CDR3, as DNA: TGTGCCAGCAAAAACCAGGTGGGGATGGGCTACAATGAGCAGTTCTTC.

There are a few counts of this clonotype. It is unclear where the CDR3 begins or ends on the DNA, so no DNA is shown, and the CDR3 is as TCRdb lists it. V usage is TRBV6-1 and J usage is TRBJ1-1; the table assigns TRBD1, which was not confirmed against the DNA. Germline V gene sequence: CDR1 MNHNS, CDR2 SASEGT. The CDR3 spans 17 residues, counting both ends. This chain's CDR3 is CASRTSGGLKLSFGFFF.

Many counts were recorded for this clonotype. This rearrangement joins TRBV20-1 to TRBJ2-4; TRBD1 aligns across 9 bases. Germline V gene lookup returns CDR1 DFQATT and CDR2 SNEGSKA (reference sequence). The CDR3 spans 16 residues. The junction had 9 bases not matched to a gene; V was cut back by 6 bases and J by 0 bases. DNA of the CDR3: TGCAGTGCCCCCGGGACAGGGAACATAGCCAAAAACATTCAGTACTTC. This gives the protein CSAPGTGNIAKNIQYF.

The chain has TRBV5-1 and TRBJ2-2; a weak D match, TRBD1 (6 bases). The CDR3 spans 15 residues. In germline, CDR1 is SGHRS, CDR2 YFSETQ. V gave up 0 bases and J gave up 2 bases, with 8 bases separating them. The CDR3 here is CASSLGDINTGELFF. CDR3 coding DNA: TGCGCCAGCAGCTTGGGGGACATCAACACCGGGGAGCTGTTTTTT. Full variable domain (remainder filled in from reference TRBV5-1 and TRBJ2-2): KAGVTQTPRYLIKTRGQQVTLSCSPISGHRSVSWYQQTPGQGLQFLFEYFSETQRNKGNFPGRFSGRQFSNSRSEMNVSTLELGDSALYLCASSLGDINTGELFFGEGSRLTVL.

This clonotype came up a few times. The rearrangement links TRBV6-5 to TRBJ2-5; TRBD1 matches at 7 bases. The length of the CDR3 is 16 residues. Germline V gene sequence: CDR1 MNHEY, CDR2 SVGAGI. Trimming at V came to 4 bases and at J to 3 bases, leaving 11 bases not matched to a gene. CDR3 sequence: CASSLNPGQIEETQYF. CDR3 sequence (DNA): TGTGCCAGCAGTTTGAATCCGGGACAGATAGAAGAGACCCAGTACTTC.

This clonotype has more than one count but fewer than ten. The chain is built from TRBV6-5 and TRBJ2-5; TRBD1 or TRBD2 may be the D gene (7 bases each). Trimming shortened V by 0 bases and J by 5 bases, and 19 bases separated the two germline ends. The CDR3 has 17 amino acids. CDR1 and CDR2 (germline): MNHEY, SVGAGI. CDR3 residues: CASSYSRGGGVLETQYF. The CDR3 DNA follows: TGTGCCAGCAGTTACTCGAGGGGAGGGGGCGTTTTGGAGACCCAGTACTTC.

In this sample, this clonotype turned up many times. The V call is TRBV12-3 or TRBV12-4, the J call TRBJ2-1; possible D gene TRBD1, 6 bases. This CDR3 comprises 11 residues. Between the trimmed V and J ends, which lost 9 bases and 8 bases, there was a span of 11 bases. The CDR3 DNA follows: TGTGCCAGTACACAGGGTCATGAGCAGTTCTTC. This gives the protein CASTQGHEQFF.

The chain has TRBV12-3 or TRBV12-4 and TRBJ2-6, with 7 positions matching TRBD1. The CDR3 spans 16 residues. Trimming removed 4 bases from V and 3 bases from J; junction bases left unmatched: 6. The CDR3 DNA is TGTGCCAGCAGTTCGACAGGGTTTTATGGGGCCAACGTCCTGACTTTC. Its translation is CASSSTGFYGANVLTF.